This T cell receptor (beta chain) was profiled in a study of T cell responses to AZD1222 COVID-19 vaccine. The method was immunoSEQ multiplex PCR; TCRdb's version includes in-frame clones alone and lacks a portion of them. This sample carries some 120,000 clones, approximately 90% of them seen once, and the ten largest clones take roughly 1.5%. This CDR3 comprises 13 residues. V was clipped by 5 bases and J by 4 bases, with 12 bases between them. In germline, CDR1 is SGHVS, CDR2 FNYEAQ. This sequence originates from an adult in good health. V and J are TRBV7-6 and TRBJ2-7; D uncertain. Source: peripheral blood, taken on day 0 of AZD1222 vaccination. CDR3 residues: CASSDPGRYEQYF. In DNA, the CDR3 is TGTGCCAGCAGCGATCCTGGACGGTACGAGCAGTACTTC.